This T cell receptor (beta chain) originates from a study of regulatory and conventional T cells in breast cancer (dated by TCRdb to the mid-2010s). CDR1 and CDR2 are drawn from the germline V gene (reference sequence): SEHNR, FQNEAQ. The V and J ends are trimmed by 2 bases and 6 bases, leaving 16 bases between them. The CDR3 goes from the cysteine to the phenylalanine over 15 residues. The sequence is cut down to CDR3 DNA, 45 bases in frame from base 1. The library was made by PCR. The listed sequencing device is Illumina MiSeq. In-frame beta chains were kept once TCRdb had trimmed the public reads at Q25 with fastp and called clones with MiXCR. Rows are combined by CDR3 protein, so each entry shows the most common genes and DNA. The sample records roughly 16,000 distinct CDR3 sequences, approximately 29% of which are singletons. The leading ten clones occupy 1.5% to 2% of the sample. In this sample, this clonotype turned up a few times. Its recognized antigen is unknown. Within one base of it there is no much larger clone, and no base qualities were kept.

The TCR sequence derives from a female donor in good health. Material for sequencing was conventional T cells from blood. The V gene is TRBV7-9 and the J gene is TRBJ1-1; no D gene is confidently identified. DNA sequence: TGTGCCAGCAGCTTAACGAGGCCAGAGACTTCTGAAGCTTTCTTT. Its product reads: CASSLTRPETSEAFF.